Listed below are T cell receptor beta chains from one sample, sequenced in a study of blood T cell repertoires in COVID-19. TCRdb keeps only in-frame clones here, not all; method: immunoSEQ multiplex PCR. Here the sample spans 210,000 or so clones, nearly 90% being singletons. The sample was peripheral blood. The origin of the receptors is a woman in her late teens or twenties who had recovered from COVID-19. The CDR3 runs from the conserved cysteine through the conserved F or W. D genes are given only for firm matches. The listing skips clone size in some rows; elsewhere it reads once, few, many or a size class.

D gene: TRBD1
V gene: TRBV9
J gene: TRBJ1-2
clone size: NA
CDR3 DNA: TGTGCCAGCAGCGTAGGGGGACAGTCCTATGGCTACACCTTC
CDR3 protein: CASSVGGQSYGYTF

D gene: NA
V gene: TRBV7-3
J gene: TRBJ1-1
clone size: NA
CDR3 DNA: TGTGCCAGCAGCTTAGGAGGTACGAACACTGAAGCTTTCTTT
CDR3 protein: CASSLGGTNTEAFF

D gene: NA
V gene: TRBV21-1
J gene: TRBJ1-2
clone size: NA
CDR3 DNA: TGTGCCAGCAGCCCCCCGGGACAGGGACATGGCTACACCTTC
CDR3 protein: CASSPPGQGHGYTF

D gene: NA
V gene: TRBV27
J gene: TRBJ1-5
clone size: NA
CDR3 DNA: TGTGCCAGCAGACAGAACCCAGGCCAGCCCCAGCATTTT
CDR3 protein: CASRQNPGQPQHF

D gene: NA
V gene: TRBV19
J gene: TRBJ1-1
clone size: NA
CDR3 DNA: TGTGCCAGTACCACTACCCGAGTCCGCACCAAGAACACTGAAGCTTTCTTT
CDR3 protein: CASTTTRVRTKNTEAFF

D gene: TRBD1
V gene: TRBV2
J gene: TRBJ1-1
clone size: NA
CDR3 DNA: TGTGCCAGCAGTGATAAGACAGGGTTGAACACTGAAGCTTTCTTT
CDR3 protein: CASSDKTGLNTEAFF

D gene: NA
V gene: TRBV2
J gene: TRBJ2-3
clone size: NA
CDR3 DNA: TGTGCCAGCAGGAGACAATTCCTTAGCACAGATACGCAGTATTTT
CDR3 protein: CASRRQFLSTDTQYF

D gene: NA
V gene: TRBV7-2
J gene: TRBJ1-1
clone size: NA
CDR3 DNA: TGTGCCAGCAGCTTAGTCACGGCGGGTGGCACTGAAGCTTTCTTT
CDR3 protein: CASSLVTAGGTEAFF

D gene: NA
V gene: TRBV2
J gene: TRBJ2-1
clone size: NA
CDR3 DNA: TGTGCCAGCACCATCCGGACTTCGAGGTCCTATGAGCAGTTCTTC
CDR3 protein: CASTIRTSRSYEQFF

D gene: NA
V gene: TRBV6-2/TRBV6-3
J gene: TRBJ2-7
clone size: NA
CDR3 DNA: TGTGCCAGCAGTTACGGGCCCCTGTGGACCTACGAGCAGTACTTC
CDR3 protein: CASSYGPLWTYEQYF

D gene: TRBD2
V gene: TRBV5-1
J gene: TRBJ2-3
clone size: NA
CDR3 DNA: TGCGCCAGCAGCTTGGTGGGACTATACCCAGATACGCAGTATTTT
CDR3 protein: CASSLVGLYPDTQYF

D gene: NA
V gene: TRBV6-2/TRBV6-3
J gene: TRBJ1-4
clone size: NA
CDR3 DNA: TGTGCCAGCAGTCCCCTGGGCGAAAAACTGTTTTTT
CDR3 protein: CASSPLGEKLFF

D gene: NA
V gene: TRBV4-2
J gene: TRBJ2-7
clone size: NA
CDR3 DNA: TGTGCCAGCAGCCAAGACGGCGGAACCTTCTACGAGCAGTACTTC
CDR3 protein: CASSQDGGTFYEQYF

D gene: NA
V gene: TRBV14
J gene: TRBJ2-7
clone size: NA
CDR3 DNA: TGTGCCAGCAGCCACCACTGGGAGCAGTACTTC
CDR3 protein: CASSHHWEQYF

D gene: TRBD2
V gene: TRBV19
J gene: TRBJ2-2
clone size: NA
CDR3 DNA: TGTGCCAGTACCCCGGGAGGGGGGACCGGGGAGCTGTTTTTT
CDR3 protein: CASTPGGGTGELFF

D gene: NA
V gene: TRBV3-1/TRBV3-2
J gene: TRBJ2-2
clone size: once
CDR3 DNA: TGTGCCAGCAGCCATCCCTCTGGCTCGAACACCGGGGAGCTGTTTTTT
CDR3 protein: CASSHPSGSNTGELFF

D gene: TRBD1
V gene: TRBV6-2/TRBV6-3
J gene: TRBJ1-5
clone size: once
CDR3 DNA: TGTGCCAGCAGTTACGCCAAACAGGGGGACAATCAGCCCCAGCATTTT
CDR3 protein: CASSYAKQGDNQPQHF

D gene: NA
V gene: TRBV27
J gene: TRBJ1-2
clone size: few
CDR3 DNA: TGTGCCAGCAGTTTAGGAACGACAGGCCACTATGGCTACACCTTC
CDR3 protein: CASSLGTTGHYGYTF

D gene: NA
V gene: TRBV9
J gene: TRBJ2-7
clone size: NA
CDR3 DNA: TGTGCCAGCAGCGTAGTCCCCTCTCAAGCGGGCGGGACCTACGAGCAGTACTTC
CDR3 protein: CASSVVPSQAGGTYEQYF

D gene: NA
V gene: TRBV6-6
J gene: TRBJ1-2
clone size: NA
CDR3 DNA: TGTGCCAGCAGCCCCGGGGATGGCTACACCTTC
CDR3 protein: CASSPGDGYTF

D gene: NA
V gene: TRBV2
J gene: TRBJ2-5
clone size: NA
CDR3 DNA: TGTGCCAGCAGTGAAATGATGGCGATGAGGGAGACCCAGTACTTC
CDR3 protein: CASSEMMAMRETQYF

D gene: NA
V gene: TRBV27
J gene: TRBJ1-2
clone size: many
CDR3 DNA: TGTGCCAGCAGTTTCGGCCGGGGGTATGGCTACACCTTC
CDR3 protein: CASSFGRGYGYTF

D gene: NA
V gene: TRBV29-1
J gene: TRBJ1-2
clone size: NA
CDR3 DNA: TGCAGCGTTGAAGATGTAGGCAGGGTGTTGTATGGCTACACCTTC
CDR3 protein: CSVEDVGRVLYGYTF

D gene: TRBD1
V gene: TRBV19
J gene: TRBJ1-1
clone size: NA
CDR3 DNA: TGTGCCAGTAGTGCGAGGTACAGGGGGGCTTCCTTTCGAGCTTTCTTT
CDR3 protein: CASSARYRGASFRAFF

D gene: NA
V gene: TRBV7-2
J gene: TRBJ2-1
clone size: NA
CDR3 DNA: TGTGCCAGCAGCTGGGGCTTCTCCTACAATGAGCAGTTCTTC
CDR3 protein: CASSWGFSYNEQFF